Listed here is a single T cell receptor beta chain. What antigen it recognizes has not been identified. No base qualities exist here, and no much larger clone lies one base off it. Including the terminal cysteine and phenylalanine, the CDR3 comprises 15 residues. Kept here is only the CDR3 DNA, which spans 45 bases and is read in frame from base 1. As encoded in the germline V gene (reference sequence), CDR1 is LGHDT while CDR2 is YNNKEL. V is shortened by 1 base, J by 3 bases, and the region joining them spans 10 bases. The data were taken from a study of blood T cell repertoires in COVID-19 (dated by TCRdb to about 2020). For the study in its entirety: Collaborator samples came from the United States, Italy and Spain and covered acute and convalescent phases of COVID-19. Where available, HLA class I and class II types were taken from metadata supplied by the sample provider and were not determined by assay-based typing. A freely available public database, intended as a resource for researchers studying the immune response to SARS-CoV-2, is where the repertoires were released. Samples were obtained from the ongoing ImmuneRACE study (first 160 participants) and from over a thousand subjects provided by 6 global collaborators. Subjects who had been exposed to COVID-19, were actively infected with it, or had recovered from it provided the deeply sampled blood TCRbeta repertoires that made up the dataset. Sample metadata almost always included a de-identified subject ID, COVID-19 status, age in years and sex. The material from the prospective study consisted of cDNA or gDNA derived from T cells, B-cell-depleted T cells, or PBMCs.

TCRbeta CDR3 regions were amplified from genomic DNA by means of the immunoSEQ Assay, a bias-controlled multiplex PCR. Per the authors' processing: The number of nucleated cells in each sample was estimated by amplification of reference gene primers within the assay. To quantify the absolute abundance of each unique TCRbeta CDR3 rearrangement, sequence reads were collapsed and filtered. Productive Simpson clonality was computed per sample as the square root of Simpson's diversity index over productive rearrangements. Not all clones reach the TCRdb copy of this immuneACCESS table, which keeps in-frame sequences only. Checked studies attribute under half of the gap to unresolved V genes and leave the rest unexplained. The V and J calls and clone size come from that table; D and trimming were worked out from the DNA. The sample records a few hundred thousand clones, about 89% of which are singletons. About 2.1% of the sample comes from the top ten.

Collaborating institutions collected whole blood in K2EDTA tubes following their own protocols. For TCRbeta analysis, collaborators shipped samples as frozen whole blood, isolated PBMCs, or DNA extracted from either of those sample types. What the work shows at the level of the full study, not this receptor alone: How much clinical and demographic metadata was included differed by source and by participant, and the metadata was provided uncurated.

Sequencing was done on a sample of peripheral blood. This clonotype originated in a woman aged 50 to 60 with acute or convalescent COVID-19. Here the chain combines TRBV3-1 (or the pseudogene TRBV3-2) and TRBJ2-1; too little of a D gene remains to name it. Here the CDR3 is given as CASSQGIDFYNEQFF. The nucleotide sequence reads TGTGCCAGCAGCCAAGGGATCGACTTCTACAATGAGCAGTTCTTC.